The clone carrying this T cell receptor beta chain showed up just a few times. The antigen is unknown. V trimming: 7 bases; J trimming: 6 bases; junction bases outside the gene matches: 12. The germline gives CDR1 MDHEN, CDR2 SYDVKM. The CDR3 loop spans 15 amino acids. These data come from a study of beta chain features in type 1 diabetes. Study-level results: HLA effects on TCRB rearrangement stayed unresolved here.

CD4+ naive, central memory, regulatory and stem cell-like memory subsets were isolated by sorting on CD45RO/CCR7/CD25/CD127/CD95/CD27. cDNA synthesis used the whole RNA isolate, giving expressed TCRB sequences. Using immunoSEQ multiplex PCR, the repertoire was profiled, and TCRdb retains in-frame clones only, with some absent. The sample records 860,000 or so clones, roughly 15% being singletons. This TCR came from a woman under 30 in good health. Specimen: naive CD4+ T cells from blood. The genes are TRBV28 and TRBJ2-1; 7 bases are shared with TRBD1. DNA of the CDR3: TGTGCCAGCAAAGCAGGGGGACCCTTCGTCAATGAGCAGTTCTTC. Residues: CASKAGGPFVNEQFF.